This T cell receptor (beta chain) derives from a study of breast tumors, draining lymph nodes, adjacent tissues. There are many counts of this clonotype. Its antigen is still unknown. Findings of the study overall: Tumor T cell lymph node origin was a supported hypothesis, not proven. Tumor TCR diversity was below lymph nodes but above nontumor tissue. Luminal-like breast cancer showed significantly greater tumor-nontumor repertoire similarity than basal-like breast cancer did. Findings are consistent with lymph node origin and intratumoral expansion of most tumor T cells.

From the multiplex PCR reads, TCRdb called clonotypes with MiXCR, one entry per CDR3 protein. The sample includes tens of thousands of distinct CDR3 sequences, 57% of them seen just once. The clonotype comes from a female donor with breast cancer. Some clones in this sample may be carry-over from other donors' samples. Input material: breast tumor tissue.

For the CDR3, the DNA is TGTGCCAGCAGCTTAGCGGCGACAGGGGTCTACGAGCAGTACTTC. Amino acids: CASSLAATGVYEQYF. The V and J genes are TRBV7-6 and TRBJ2-7; 8 bases are a match to TRBD1. V trimming: 0 bases; J trimming: 3 bases; junction bases outside the gene matches: 4. Looked up from germline, CDR1 is SGHVS and CDR2 is FNYEAQ. The CDR3 is made up of 15 amino acids.